Presented here are 28 T cell receptor beta chains from one specimen sequenced in a study of OX40 agonist ivuxolimab in advanced cancers. Only in-frame clones appear in the TCRdb table, and some are missing; sequencing was by immunoSEQ multiplex PCR. Among about 64,000 clones listed, 85% to 95% were seen once. The sequenced sample was CD4+ or CD8+ T cells sorted from blood, obtained in a trial of the OX40 agonist ivuxolimab. Every receptor here comes from an adult with an advanced solid tumor such as melanoma, head and neck, liver or kidney cancer.

The DNA for the CDR3 is TGTGCCAGCCGAAAGGGGCTCACAGATACGCAGTATTTT. Translation: CASRKGLTDTQYF. The chain links TRBV2 to TRBJ2-3; the D gene is possibly TRBD1 (5 bases). V was shortened by 8 bases and J by 2 bases, with 11 bases between the two germline ends. Germline-derived CDR1 and CDR2 are SNHLY and FYNNEI. CDR3 length equals 13 residues.

The chain uses TRBV7-2 and TRBJ2-5; D gene uncertain. The better agreement between TRBJ2-7 and the DNA end casts doubt on the J call. The CDR3 is 13 amino acids. The germline gives CDR1 SGHTA, CDR2 FQGNSA. The CDR3 coding sequence is TGTGCCAGCAGCTTTTTGGAGACCTACGAGCAGTACTTC. Amino acids: CASSFLETYEQYF.

The chain joins TRBV19 to TRBJ2-1; 7 nucleotides line up with TRBD1. Germline loops: CDR1 LNHDA, CDR2 SQIVND (reference sequence). This CDR3 is built from 16 residues. V lost 4 bases and J lost 6; bases outside the gene matches: 12. CDR3 region: CASSTSRTGNFNEQFF. CDR3 in DNA: TGTGCCAGTAGTACCTCTCGGACAGGCAACTTCAATGAGCAGTTCTTC.

V and J are TRBV7-6 and TRBJ2-2; D might be TRBD2 (5 bases). The germline gives CDR1 SGHVS, CDR2 FNYEAQ. The CDR3 loop spans 11 amino acids. CDR3 in amino acids: CATRAPGELFF. The CDR3 region has the DNA TGTGCGACGCGGGCCCCCGGGGAGCTGTTTTTT.

This chain joins TRBV10-1 and TRBJ2-7; TRBD1 or TRBD2 may be the D gene (5 bases each). Germline values: CDR1 WNHNN, CDR2 SYGVQD (reference sequence). The CDR3 spans 14 residues. Trimming shortened V by 3 bases and J by 5 bases, and 14 bases separated the two germline ends. The CDR3: CASSDGGSLHEQYF. In DNA, the CDR3 is TGCGCCAGCAGTGATGGGGGTTCCCTACACGAGCAGTACTTC.

The chain combines TRBV7-6 with TRBJ2-1; weak D call: TRBD2 (6 bases). Deletions cut 2 bases from V and 5 bases from J, with 19 bases between. The CDR3 contains 17 residues. CDR1 and CDR2 from the germline V gene are SGHVS and FNYEAQ. The CDR3 loop is CASSLMRDQNGNNEQFF. The CDR3 DNA reads as TGTGCCAGCAGCTTAATGCGGGACCAGAACGGGAACAATGAGCAGTTCTTC.

The V and J genes are TRBV6-5 and TRBJ2-1; TRBD1 might be the D (6 bases). Per the germline V gene, CDR1 is MNHEY and CDR2 is SVGAGI. The CDR3 spans 15 residues. V lost 0 bases and J 10 bases, leaving 16 bases between the germline ends. The CDR3 loop is CASSYSEQGLGEQFF. The DNA for the CDR3 is TGTGCCAGCAGTTACTCAGAACAGGGTCTAGGGGAGCAGTTCTTC.

The rearrangement uses TRBV15 and TRBJ1-4; D not resolved. V gave up 0 bases and J gave up 8 bases, with 10 bases separating them. Germline lookup yields CDR1 LNHNV and CDR2 YYDKDF (reference sequence). The CDR3 is 14 amino acids. The CDR3 DNA sequence: TGTGCCACCAGCAGAGATTTGGGCGGAGAAAAACTGTTTTTT. Its protein is CATSRDLGGEKLFF.

The chain carries TRBV27 and TRBJ2-7; 8 nucleotides line up with TRBD1. Trimming at V came to 6 bases and at J to 3 bases, leaving 4 bases not matched to a gene. This CDR3 is built from 13 residues. Germline V gene data show CDR1 as MNHEY and CDR2 as SMNVEV (reference sequence). CDR3 residues: CASSGQGVYEQYF. In DNA form, the CDR3 reads TGTGCCAGCAGCGGACAGGGTGTCTACGAGCAGTACTTC.

V usage is TRBV10-3 and J usage is TRBJ1-1; D is undetermined. Trimming cost V 0 bases and J 5 bases, with 10 bases left between them. This CDR3 spans 14 amino acids. Germline CDR1 is ENHRY and CDR2 is SYGVKD. The CDR3 reads CAISESKGRTEAFF. DNA of the CDR3: TGTGCCATCAGTGAGTCCAAGGGAAGAACTGAAGCTTTCTTT.

The chain has TRBV11-2 and TRBJ2-6; D is uncertain. CDR3 size: 15 residues. Germline CDR1 is SGHAT and CDR2 is FQNNGV. The germline V and J ends were trimmed by 5 bases and 0 bases, with 8 bases remaining between them. In nucleotides, the CDR3 is TGTGCCAGCAGCATTATCAACTCTGGGGCCAACGTCCTGACTTTC. Translated: CASSIINSGANVLTF.

The chain's CDR3 is CASSPRQIGNEQFF. CDR3 bases: TGTGCCAGTAGTCCAAGACAGATTGGGAATGAGCAGTTCTTC. The chain links TRBV19 to TRBJ2-1; D possibly corresponds to TRBD1 (5 bases). This CDR3 is built from 14 residues. Germline loops: CDR1 LNHDA, CDR2 SQIVND (reference sequence). V gave up 5 bases and J gave up 7 bases, with 15 bases separating them.

CDR3 in amino acids: CASSERASGNTIYF. CDR3 nucleotide sequence: TGTGCCAGCAGTGAGAGGGCTTCCGGAAACACCATATATTTT. The V call is TRBV25-1, the J call TRBJ1-3, with D hard to call. The CDR3 runs 14 residues. Trimming took off 3 bases at V and 4 bases at J, with 10 bases between the two ends. Germline V gene data show CDR1 as MGHDK and CDR2 as SYGVNS.

CDR3 sequence reads: CATLLWRGPNTEAFF. The CDR3, as DNA: TGTGCCACCCTGTTGTGGAGGGGGCCGAACACTGAAGCTTTCTTT. This rearrangement joins TRBV27 to TRBJ1-1, with 7 bases fitting TRBD1. The CDR3 length is 15 residues. CDR1 is MNHEY, CDR2 SMNVEV, per germline (reference sequence). The trim removed 10 bases at V and 1 base at J, leaving 12 bases unmatched.

The chain carries TRBV7-8 and TRBJ2-1; 9 bases agree with TRBD2. In germline, CDR1 is SGHVS, CDR2 FQNEAQ. V lost 6 bases to trimming and J lost 0 bases; unmatched junction nucleotides: 12. The CDR3 length is 18 residues. The chain's CDR3 is CASRISGRVLGSYNEQFF. The CDR3 DNA reads as TGTGCCAGCAGGATTAGCGGGAGAGTTTTGGGCTCCTACAATGAGCAGTTCTTC.

There are a few counts of this clone. The CDR3 sequence: CASSLAPPGQFSYEQYF. CDR3 sequence (DNA): TGTGCCAGCAGCTTAGCACCACCAGGACAGTTCTCCTACGAGCAGTACTTC. V and J are TRBV7-9 and TRBJ2-7, with D possibly TRBD1 on 6 matching bases. V lost 0 bases to trimming and J lost 0 bases, with 15 bases between them. This CDR3 has 17 residues. Germline V lookup: CDR1 SEHNR, CDR2 FQNEAQ (reference sequence).

The chain has TRBV27 and TRBJ1-5, with 9 bases aligning to TRBD1. Per the germline V gene, CDR1 is MNHEY and CDR2 is SMNVEV (reference sequence). The CDR3 covers 14 residues. Germline trimming cut 2 bases from V and 5 bases from J; bases unmatched to any gene: 1. The CDR3 spells CASSLGTGYQPQHF. CDR3 sequence (DNA): TGTGCCAGCAGTTTAGGGACAGGGTATCAGCCCCAGCATTTT.

The rearrangement uses TRBV10-2 and TRBJ2-3; 8 bases match TRBD2. V lost 3 bases, J lost 4 bases, and 9 bases stayed unmatched. Looked up from germline, CDR1 is WSHSY and CDR2 is SAAADI. There are 16 residues in the CDR3. The CDR3 spells CASSDTGTSAADTQYF. As DNA, the CDR3 is TGCGCCAGCAGTGACACTGGGACTAGTGCTGCAGATACGCAGTATTTT.

The V call is TRBV2, the J call TRBJ2-4, with a tentative D call TRBD2 (6 bases). The ends were cut back, 7 bases at V and 2 bases at J, with 18 bases in the middle. Germline V gives CDR1 SNHLY, CDR2 FYNNEI. The CDR3 has 16 amino acids. CDR3 amino acids: CASTPNPGVSKNIQYF. CDR3 sequence (DNA): TGTGCCAGCACCCCGAACCCGGGAGTCTCCAAAAACATTCAGTACTTC.

The chain joins TRBV7-6 to TRBJ2-1; no reliable D call. Germline V gene sequence: CDR1 SGHVS, CDR2 FNYEAQ. This CDR3 has 14 residues. The V end was cut by 5 bases, the J end by 2 bases, with 10 bases between. The CDR3 spells CASSPLSTYNEQFF. DNA for the CDR3: TGTGCCAGCAGCCCACTTTCCACCTACAATGAGCAGTTCTTC.

This chain connects TRBV19 to TRBJ2-7; 10 bases fit TRBD1. V was clipped by 5 bases and J by 2 bases; unmatched bases: 6. CDR1 and CDR2 from the germline V gene are LNHDA and SQIVND (reference sequence). There are 15 residues in the CDR3. CDR3 coding DNA: TGTGCCAGTAGTTCGCCCGGGACAGGGGCCTACGAGCAGTACTTC. Translated, it gives CASSSPGTGAYEQYF.

The J gene is TRBJ2-7, the V gene TRBV5-6; D possibly uses TRBD1 or TRBD2 (5 bases each). CDR1 and CDR2 from the germline V gene are SGHDT and YYEEEE. The V end lost 4 bases, the J end lost 0 bases, and 14 bases lay between the germline ends. The CDR3 totals 15 residues. In DNA, the CDR3 is TGTGCCAGCAGCGTATACAGAGGGGCCTCCTACGAGCAGTACTTC. This encodes CASSVYRGASYEQYF.

The rearrangement joins TRBV11-2 to TRBJ2-7, with D maybe TRBD1 (6 bases). From germline, CDR1 is SGHAT and CDR2 FQNNGV. Trimming took 6 bases from V and 11 from J, leaving 14 bases between them. This CDR3 is 11 amino acids long. The DNA of the CDR3 is TGTGCCAGCAGTCGCAGGGGCTTGGAGTACTTC. Protein: CASSRRGLEYF.

This CDR3 reads CASVSDWGGTEAFF. The CDR3 coding sequence is TGTGCCAGCGTCTCGGACTGGGGTGGCACTGAAGCTTTCTTT. This chain uses TRBV2 with TRBJ1-1; D is unclear. This CDR3 has 14 residues. Germline loops: CDR1 SNHLY, CDR2 FYNNEI. V was shortened by 8 bases and J by 4 bases, with 17 bases between the two germline ends.

The chain is built from TRBV9 and TRBJ1-3; TRBD1 might be the D (5 bases). The CDR3 has 17 amino acids. Germline CDR1 reads SGDLS; CDR2 reads YYNGEE. Deletions cut 0 bases from V and 4 bases from J, with 17 bases between. CDR3 region: CASSVASGGATGNTIYF. For the CDR3, the DNA is TGTGCCAGCAGCGTAGCTAGCGGGGGTGCTACGGGAAACACCATATATTTT.

Worth noting for this clone: One junction end does not reproduce the germline sequence, and a read error may be involved. The V call is TRBV6-7, the J call TRBJ2-4; 8 bases fit TRBD1. TRBV6-7 is noted as an ORF with a role that remains uncertain. The CDR3 totals 20 residues. The CDR3 protein is CASSYSNRGAYLRAENIQYF. DNA of the CDR3: TGTGCCAGCAGTTACTCAAACAGGGGGGCCTACCTCAGAGCCGAAAACATTCAGTACTTC.

The chain links TRBV10-3 to TRBJ1-2; D possibly corresponds to TRBD1 (6 bases). CDR1 is ENHRY and CDR2 is SYGVKD in the germline V gene. The length of the CDR3 is 15 residues. Trimming took off 0 bases at V and 5 bases at J, with 13 bases between the two ends. CDR3 residues: CAISESSRGRYGYTF. Written as DNA, the CDR3 is TGTGCCATCAGTGAGTCGAGCAGGGGTAGATATGGCTACACCTTC.

The V and J genes are TRBV5-1 and TRBJ2-3, with a possible D match to TRBD2 (5 bases). The CDR3 runs to 14 residues. In germline, CDR1 is SGHRS, CDR2 YFSETQ. V dropped 7 bases and J dropped 3 bases, with 15 bases sitting between them. The chain's CDR3 is CASRPHGSTDTQYF. CDR3 sequence (DNA): TGCGCCAGCCGCCCCCATGGGAGTACAGATACGCAGTATTTT.